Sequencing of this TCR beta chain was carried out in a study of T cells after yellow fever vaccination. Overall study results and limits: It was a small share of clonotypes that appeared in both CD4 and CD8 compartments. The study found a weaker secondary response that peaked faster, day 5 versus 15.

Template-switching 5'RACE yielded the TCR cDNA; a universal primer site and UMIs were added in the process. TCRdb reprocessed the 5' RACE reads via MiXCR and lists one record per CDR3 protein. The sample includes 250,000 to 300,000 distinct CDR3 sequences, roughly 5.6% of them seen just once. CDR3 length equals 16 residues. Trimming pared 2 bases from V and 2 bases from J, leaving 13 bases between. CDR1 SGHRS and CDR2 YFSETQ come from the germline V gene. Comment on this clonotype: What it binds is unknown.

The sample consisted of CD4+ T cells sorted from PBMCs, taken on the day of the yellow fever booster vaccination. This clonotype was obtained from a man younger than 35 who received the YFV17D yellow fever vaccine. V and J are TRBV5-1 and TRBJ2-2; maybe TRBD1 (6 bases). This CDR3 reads CASSFDDRLNTGELFF. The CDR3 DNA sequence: TGCGCCAGCAGCTTCGACGACAGGCTCAACACCGGGGAGCTGTTTTTT. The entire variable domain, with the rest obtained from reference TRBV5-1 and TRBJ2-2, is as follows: KAGVTQTPRYLIKTRGQQVTLSCSPISGHRSVSWYQQTPGQGLQFLFEYFSETQRNKGNFPGRFSGRQFSNSRSEMNVSTLELGDSALYLCASSFDDRLNTGELFFGEGSRLTVL.